This is a list of T cell receptor beta chains from one sample in a study of OX40 agonist ivuxolimab in advanced cancers. TCRdb's copy holds only in-frame clones and misses some; the assay was immunoSEQ multiplex PCR. The sample holds about 82,000 clones, 70% to 90% seen once. The material sequenced was CD4+ or CD8+ T cells sorted from blood, taken in a trial of the OX40 agonist ivuxolimab. These receptors originate from an adult with an advanced solid tumor such as melanoma, head and neck, liver or kidney cancer. Both conserved end residues are part of each CDR3. The D gene is left open where the match is weak. Expanded clones get a size class; other rows say once, few or many, or leave the size out.

>.|TRBV5-1|TRBD1|TRBJ2-7|14
TGCGCCAGCAGCTTGAGTACAGGGGGCTACGAGCAGTACTTC
CASSLSTGGYEQYF
>once|TRBV15|.|TRBJ1-2|16
TGTGCCACCAGCAGAGAGACCCCCCTCAGAAACTATGGCTACACCTTC
CATSRETPLRNYGYTF
>.|TRBV6-5|.|TRBJ1-1|16
TGTGCCAGCAGTTACGTCGACCGACCCTCGGACACTGAAGCTTTCTTT
CASSYVDRPSDTEAFF
>once|TRBV5-1|TRBD1|TRBJ2-1|14
TGCGCCAGCAGTTTAGACAGGGGGCAGGATGAGCAGTTCTTC
CASSLDRGQDEQFF
>.|TRBV5-1|TRBD1|TRBJ1-1|14
TGCGCCAGCAGCTTCCAGGGGGCCGGCACTGAAGCTTTCTTT
CASSFQGAGTEAFF
>.|TRBV7-6|TRBD2|TRBJ2-3|16
TGTGCCAGCAGCTTACTAGCGGGGGCTCGCACAGATACGCAGTATTTT
CASSLLAGARTDTQYF
>few|TRBV21-1|.|TRBJ1-5|14
TGTGCCAGCAGCACCTTCTACAGGGGTCAGCCCCAGCATTTT
CASSTFYRGQPQHF
>.|TRBV7-9|.|TRBJ2-3|16
TGTGCCAGCAGCTTAGGCGGCGGGGTGGCGACAGATACGCAGTATTTT
CASSLGGGVATDTQYF
>.|TRBV10-3|.|TRBJ1-1|17
TGTGCCATCAGTCCCGCGGGGAGGGGCGCGATCTCCCCTGAAGCTTTCTTT
CAISPAGRGAISPEAFF
>.|TRBV6-5|TRBD1|TRBJ1-2|14
TGTGCCAGCAGGAAAGAGGACAGGGTCGCTGGCTACACCTTC
CASRKEDRVAGYTF
>.|TRBV11-1|.|TRBJ2-1|17
TGTGCCAGCGGGATGGAGGAAGGCGGGGCGTCCTACAATGAGCAGTTCTTC
CASGMEEGGASYNEQFF
>.|TRBV11-2|.|TRBJ2-6|14
TGTGCCAGCACTGAGGGTCCTGGGGCCAACGTCCTGACTTTC
CASTEGPGANVLTF
>.|TRBV5-1|.|TRBJ2-3|15
TGCGCCAGCAGCTTGGCCACACAGAGCACAGATACGCAGTATTTT
CASSLATQSTDTQYF
>.|TRBV5-6|TRBD1|TRBJ1-4|15
TGTGCCAGCAGCTTGGGGGGACAGGGATCTTTAAAACTGTTTTTT
CASSLGGQGSLKLFF
>.|TRBV5-1|TRBD2|TRBJ2-7|15
TGCGCCAGCAGCCCGGGAGGTCGTGAGACCTACGAGCAGTACTTC
CASSPGGRETYEQYF
>.|TRBV5-4|TRBD1|TRBJ1-4|17
TGTGCCAGCAGCTCGCGGACAGGGGGCTTAGCTAATGAAAAACTGTTTTTT
CASSSRTGGLANEKLFF
>.|TRBV18|.|TRBJ2-3|14
TGTGCCAGCTCACCATTGGCTAGCACAGATACGCAGTATTTT
CASSPLASTDTQYF
>.|TRBV19|.|TRBJ2-3|15
TGTGCCAGTAGTGGCATGGACTCCCGCACAGATACGCAGTATTTT
CASSGMDSRTDTQYF
>.|TRBV6-1|TRBD1|TRBJ1-6|15
TGTGCCAGCAGTGAAGTCCGGGACAGGGGTTCACCCCTCCACTTT
CASSEVRDRGSPLHF
>.|TRBV18|.|TRBJ2-7|11
TGTGCCAGCTCTCAGGGGTACGAGCAGTACTTC
CASSQGYEQYF
>.|TRBV6-5|.|TRBJ1-5|12
TGTGCCAGCGGGGCGGGGAATCAGCCCCAGCATTTT
CASGAGNQPQHF
>.|TRBV15|TRBD1|TRBJ2-7|15
TGTGCCACCAGCCCGACGGGACAGGGTTCCTACGAGCAGTACTTC
CATSPTGQGSYEQYF
>.|TRBV11-1|.|TRBJ1-4|14
TGTGCCAGCATCACCCCAGGTTTTAATGAAAAACTGTTTTTT
CASITPGFNEKLFF
>.|TRBV7-2|TRBD2|TRBJ2-3|18
TGTGCCAGCAGCTTAGCACTAGCGGGGGCTCCGGGGAGAGATACGCAGTATTTT
CASSLALAGAPGRDTQYF
>once|TRBV6-6|TRBD1|TRBJ1-1|16
TGTGCCAGCAGTTCGGGACAGGGATATTCGGGCACTGAAGCTTTCTTT
CASSSGQGYSGTEAFF
>.|TRBV10-1|.|TRBJ2-7|10
TGCGCCAGCAGTGAGTACGAGCAGTACTTC
CASSEYEQYF
>.|TRBV27|.|TRBJ1-2|13
TGTGCCAGCAGTTTAAAGGCGACCTATGGCTACACCTTC
CASSLKATYGYTF
>once|TRBV19|TRBD2|TRBJ2-5|16
TGTGCCAGTAGTACCCCTGGCGGGGGAAACGAAGAGACCCAGTACTTC
CASSTPGGGNEETQYF
>once|TRBV7-9|TRBD2|TRBJ2-2|18
TGTGCCAGCATAGGTTTGGGGAGCGGGGGCCGGAACACCGGGGAGCTGTTTTTT
CASIGLGSGGRNTGELFF
>.|TRBV7-3|.|TRBJ1-4|15
TGTGCCAGCAGCTTAAATGCGGGGGCTAATGAAAAACTGTTTTTT
CASSLNAGANEKLFF
>.|TRBV7-7|TRBD2|TRBJ2-1|14
TGTGCTAGCAGCTTAGCCAGGGAGGGTAATGAGCAGTTCTTC
CASSLAREGNEQFF
>.|TRBV6-5|TRBD1|TRBJ2-3|15
TGTGCCAGCAGACCCGGGACAGGCTACACAGATACGCAGTATTTT
CASRPGTGYTDTQYF
>.|TRBV10-3|TRBD1|TRBJ1-5|17
TGTGCCATCAGTGGGGGACAGGGGGCCGGCGAAAATCAGCCCCAGCATTTT
CAISGGQGAGENQPQHF
>.|TRBV30|.|TRBJ2-2|14
TGTGCCTGGAACCTCGGTCTTACGGCCGGGGAGCTGTTTTTT
CAWNLGLTAGELFF
>.|TRBV7-2|.|TRBJ2-5|13
TGTGCCAGCAGCTTAGGGACTCAAGAGACCCAGTACTTC
CASSLGTQETQYF
>.|TRBV7-6|TRBD2|TRBJ2-7|15
TGTGCCAGCAGCTTATCTGCGGGGGAGGAATCCGAGCAGTACTTC
CASSLSAGEESEQYF
>.|TRBV4-1|.|TRBJ2-7|15
TGCGCCAGCAGCCGAGCTAGCGATGACTCCTACGAGCAGTACTTC
CASSRASDDSYEQYF
>.|TRBV12-5|.|TRBJ2-1|11
TGTGCTAGTGGTGAGGGCCGCGGCGTGTTCTTC
CASGEGRGVFF
>.|TRBV5-8|.|TRBJ2-3|16
TGTGCCAGCAGCCTATACGGACAGTTTAGCACAGATACGCAGTATTTT
CASSLYGQFSTDTQYF
>.|TRBV7-2|TRBD2|TRBJ2-1|16
TGTGCCAGCAGCTTCACCAGCGGGGGGCCCCCCGATGAGCAGTTCTTC
CASSFTSGGPPDEQFF
>.|TRBV4-2|.|TRBJ2-2|17
TGTGCCAGCAGCCGCCGCCAAGATGGGGGGAACACCGGGGAGCTGTTTTTT
CASSRRQDGGNTGELFF
>.|TRBV7-2|.|TRBJ2-5|17
TGTGCCAGCAGCTTAGGCTCCTCCGACGGAGGGCAAGTTACCCAGTACTTC
CASSLGSSDGGQVTQYF
>few|TRBV6-6|.|TRBJ1-6|11
TGTGCCAGCAGTCTCAATTCACCCCTCCACTTT
CASSLNSPLHF
>.|TRBV5-5|.|TRBJ1-2|13
TGTGCCAGCAGCTTGGGTCAGGGAGATGGCTACACCTTC
CASSLGQGDGYTF
>.|TRBV30|TRBD1|TRBJ2-1|22
TGTGCCTGGAGGGCGGGAGCTCCCGGACAGGGGTCCTTAGTGAGGTCCTACAATGAGCAGTTCTTC
CAWRAGAPGQGSLVRSYNEQFF
>.|TRBV19|.|TRBJ2-1|18
TGTGCCAGTAGCGCAAGAGGAACAGCTAAGGACTCCTACAATGAGCAGTTCTTC
CASSARGTAKDSYNEQFF
>.|TRBV5-1|TRBD1|TRBJ1-5|16
TGCGCCAGCAGCTTGGGAACACAGGGGAACAATCAGCCCCAGCATTTT
CASSLGTQGNNQPQHF
>.|TRBV2|.|TRBJ2-5|14
TGTGCCAGCAGTAGGGACGGAGCAGGAGAGACCCAGTACTTC
CASSRDGAGETQYF
>few|TRBV9|TRBD2|TRBJ2-1|16
TGTGCCAGCAGCGTTTATAGCGGGGGCGTTTACAATGAGCAGTTCTTC
CASSVYSGGVYNEQFF
>.|TRBV11-1|.|TRBJ2-1|15
TGTGCCAGCAGCTTAGACAGGGACCCCTACAATGAGCAGTTCTTC
CASSLDRDPYNEQFF
>few|TRBV6-6|.|TRBJ2-2|16
TGTGCCAGCAGTTACTCCCCAGGGGGGGGAACCGGGGAGCTGTTTTTT
CASSYSPGGGTGELFF
>.|TRBV6-6|TRBD1|TRBJ1-1|12
TGTGCCAGCAGACAGGGGGCCTATGAAGCTTTCTTT
CASRQGAYEAFF
>.|TRBV7-2|.|TRBJ1-1|12
TGTGCCAGCAGCTGGAGGGACGTACTGGCTTTCTTT
CASSWRDVLAFF
>.|TRBV7-7|TRBD2|TRBJ2-7|15
TGTGCTAGCAGCTTAGCGAGCGGGGGTTCCTACGAGCAGTACTTC
CASSLASGGSYEQYF
>.|TRBV27|.|TRBJ2-2|15
TGTGCCAGCAGACAAGGGGTGGCGGACACCGGGGAGCTGTTTTTT
CASRQGVADTGELFF
>.|TRBV19|.|TRBJ1-4|17
TGTGCCAGTAGTAAGGGGGGTCGGGGGACTACTAATGAAAAACTGTTTTTT
CASSKGGRGTTNEKLFF
>.|TRBV6-6|.|TRBJ1-3|14
TGTGCCAGCAGGGGGACGGGCTCTGGAAACACCATATATTTT
CASRGTGSGNTIYF
>.|TRBV30|.|TRBJ2-1|11
TGTGCCTGGAGTGTCTGGGATGAGCAGTTCTTC
CAWSVWDEQFF